What follows describes a single T cell receptor beta chain. The sample is drawn from a study of cytomegalovirus exposure and HLA in healthy donors. Overall study: In a later analysis, it was reported that the roughly 130 validation repertoires had been produced on the same platform as the 600 to 850 repertoires belonging to the first cohort.

Germline V lookup: CDR1 SGHDT, CDR2 YYEEEE. V shed 4 bases and J 5 bases; nucleotides not matched to a gene: 9. The CDR3 length is 15 residues. Data came from immunoSEQ multiplex PCR; TCRdb stores just in-frame clones and leaves some out. This sample has roughly 60,000 clones, with 95% found just once. The chain employs TRBV5-6 and TRBJ2-5; 9 positions match TRBD1. The sample comprised PBMCs. The receptor comes from a woman aged 18-35 years in good health and CMV-seropositive. This CDR3 reads CASSQNLQGAETQYF. The CDR3 DNA follows: TGTGCCAGCAGCCAGAACTTACAGGGGGCGGAGACCCAGTACTTC.